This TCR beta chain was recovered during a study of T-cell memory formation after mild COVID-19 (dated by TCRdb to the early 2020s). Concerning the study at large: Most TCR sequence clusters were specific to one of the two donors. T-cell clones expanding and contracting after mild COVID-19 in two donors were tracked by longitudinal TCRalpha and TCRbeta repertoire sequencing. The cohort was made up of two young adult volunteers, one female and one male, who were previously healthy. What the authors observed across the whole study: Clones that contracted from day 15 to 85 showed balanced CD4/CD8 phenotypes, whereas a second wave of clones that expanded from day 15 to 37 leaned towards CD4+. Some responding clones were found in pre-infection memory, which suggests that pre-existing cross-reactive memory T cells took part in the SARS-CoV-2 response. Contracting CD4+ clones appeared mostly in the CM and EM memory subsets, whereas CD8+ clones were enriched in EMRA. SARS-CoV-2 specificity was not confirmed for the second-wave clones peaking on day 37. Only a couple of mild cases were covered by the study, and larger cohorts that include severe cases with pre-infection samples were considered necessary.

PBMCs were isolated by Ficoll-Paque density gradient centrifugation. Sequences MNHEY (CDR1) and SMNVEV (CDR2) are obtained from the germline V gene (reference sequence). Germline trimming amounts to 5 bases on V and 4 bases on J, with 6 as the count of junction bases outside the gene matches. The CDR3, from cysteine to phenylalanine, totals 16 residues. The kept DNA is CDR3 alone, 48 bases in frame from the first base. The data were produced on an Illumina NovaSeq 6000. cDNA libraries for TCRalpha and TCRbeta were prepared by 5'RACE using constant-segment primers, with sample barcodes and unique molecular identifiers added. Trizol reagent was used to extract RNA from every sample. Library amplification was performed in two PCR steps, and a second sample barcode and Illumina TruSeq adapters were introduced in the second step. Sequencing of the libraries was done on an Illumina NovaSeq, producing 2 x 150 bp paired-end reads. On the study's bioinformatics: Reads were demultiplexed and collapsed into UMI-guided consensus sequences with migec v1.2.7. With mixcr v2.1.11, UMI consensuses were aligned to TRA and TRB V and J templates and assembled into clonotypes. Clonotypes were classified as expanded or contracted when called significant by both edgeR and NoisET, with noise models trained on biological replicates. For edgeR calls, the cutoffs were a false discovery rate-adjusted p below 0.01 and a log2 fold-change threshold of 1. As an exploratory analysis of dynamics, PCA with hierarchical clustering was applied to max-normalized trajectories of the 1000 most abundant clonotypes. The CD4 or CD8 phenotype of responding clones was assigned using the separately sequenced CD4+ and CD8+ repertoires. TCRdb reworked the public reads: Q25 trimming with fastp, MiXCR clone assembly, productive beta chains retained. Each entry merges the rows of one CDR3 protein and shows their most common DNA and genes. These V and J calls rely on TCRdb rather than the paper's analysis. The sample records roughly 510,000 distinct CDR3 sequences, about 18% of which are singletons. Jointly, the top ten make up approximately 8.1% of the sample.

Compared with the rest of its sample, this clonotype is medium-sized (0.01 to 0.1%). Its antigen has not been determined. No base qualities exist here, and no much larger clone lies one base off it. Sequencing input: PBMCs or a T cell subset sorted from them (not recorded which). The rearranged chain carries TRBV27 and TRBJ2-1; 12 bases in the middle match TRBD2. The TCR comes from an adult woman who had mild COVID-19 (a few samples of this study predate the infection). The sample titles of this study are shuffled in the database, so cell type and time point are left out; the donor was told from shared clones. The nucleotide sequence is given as TGTGCCAGCAGTCCCGGGACTAGCGGGTTTTACAATGAGCAGTTCTTC. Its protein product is CASSPGTSGFYNEQFF.